Listed below are T cell receptor beta chains from one sample, sequenced in a study of shared clonotypes between healthy human individuals. Profiled with immunoSEQ multiplex PCR; TCRdb holds only in-frame clones, not every one. The repertoire has about 2.1 million clones, around 95% of them found once; the top ten carry under 2%. The source material was naive CD8+ T cells from PBMCs. These receptors were taken from a man aged 18 to 29 in good health. Some clones in this sample may be carry-over from other donors' samples. CDR3s include the opening cysteine and the closing phenylalanine or tryptophan. A D gene is named only where the DNA matches it firmly. Clone size, where shown, is once, few, many, or a class for clones that have expanded.

TRBJ1-2 | - | TRBV18 | - | CASFPLNYGYTF | TGTGCCAGTTTCCCACTGAACTATGGCTACACCTTC
TRBJ2-7 | - | TRBV6-6 | once | CASRLTSEQYF | TGTGCCAGCAGGCTTACTAGTGAGCAGTACTTC
TRBJ2-1 | - | TRBV2 | - | CASIAATSNEQFF | TGTGCCAGCATCGCGGCGACTAGCAATGAGCAGTTCTTC
TRBJ1-1 | TRBD1 | TRBV9 | - | CASSLRTGVNTEAFF | TGTGCCAGCAGCTTAAGGACAGGGGTGAACACTGAAGCTTTCTTT
TRBJ2-3 | TRBD2 | TRBV2 | - | CASRNSPASGRSPDTQYF | TGTGCCAGCCGGAACTCACCGGCTAGCGGGAGGAGTCCAGATACGCAGTATTTT
TRBJ2-1 | - | TRBV27 | - | CASSGFAGSYYNEQFF | TGTGCCAGCAGTGGTTTTGCGGGGAGCTACTACAATGAGCAGTTCTTC
TRBJ2-1 | TRBD2 | TRBV7-3 | - | CASSLVASGTVPGNEQFF | TGTGCCAGCAGCTTAGTGGCTAGCGGGACCGTACCCGGCAATGAGCAGTTCTTC
TRBJ1-2 | - | TRBV7-9 | - | CASSLGTPYGYTF | TGTGCCAGCAGCTTAGGGACACCCTATGGCTACACCTTC
TRBJ2-2 | - | TRBV14 | - | CASRKGRTGELFF | TGTGCCAGCAGGAAAGGGCGGACCGGGGAGCTGTTTTTT
TRBJ2-1 | TRBD2 | TRBV13 | - | CASSSGLSFINEQFF | TGTGCCAGCAGCTCGGGACTATCTTTTATCAATGAGCAGTTCTTC